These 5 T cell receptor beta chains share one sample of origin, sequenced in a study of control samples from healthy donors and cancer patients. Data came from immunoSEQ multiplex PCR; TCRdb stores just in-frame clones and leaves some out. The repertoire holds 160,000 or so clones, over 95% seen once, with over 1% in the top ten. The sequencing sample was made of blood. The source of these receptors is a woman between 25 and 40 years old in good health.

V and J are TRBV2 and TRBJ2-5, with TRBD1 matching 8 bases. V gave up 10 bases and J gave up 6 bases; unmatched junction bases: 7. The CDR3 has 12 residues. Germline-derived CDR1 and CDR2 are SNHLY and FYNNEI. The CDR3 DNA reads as TGTGCCACGGAGGACAGGGTCAAGACCCAGTACTTC. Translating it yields CATEDRVKTQYF.

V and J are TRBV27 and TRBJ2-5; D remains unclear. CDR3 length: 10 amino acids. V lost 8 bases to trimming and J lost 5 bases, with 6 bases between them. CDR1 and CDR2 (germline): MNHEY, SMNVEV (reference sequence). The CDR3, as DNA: TGTGCCAGCTTCCCGGAGACCCAGTACTTC. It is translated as CASFPETQYF.

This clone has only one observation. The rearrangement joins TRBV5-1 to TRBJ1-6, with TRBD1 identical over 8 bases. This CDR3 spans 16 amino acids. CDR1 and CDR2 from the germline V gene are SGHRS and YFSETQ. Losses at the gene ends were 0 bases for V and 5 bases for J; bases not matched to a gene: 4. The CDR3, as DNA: TGCGCCAGCAGCTTGGAACACAGGGGGGATAATTCACCCCTCCACTTT. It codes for CASSLEHRGDNSPLHF.

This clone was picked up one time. The CDR3 DNA follows: TGTGCCAGCAGCCAGTCAAACTCCTATAATTCACCCCTCCACTTT. This sequence encodes CASSQSNSYNSPLHF. The genes are TRBV5-4 and TRBJ1-6, with D hard to call. Germline loops: CDR1 SGHNT, CDR2 YYREEE (reference sequence). Trimming removed 4 bases from V and 0 bases from J, with 8 bases in between. The CDR3 loop spans 15 amino acids.

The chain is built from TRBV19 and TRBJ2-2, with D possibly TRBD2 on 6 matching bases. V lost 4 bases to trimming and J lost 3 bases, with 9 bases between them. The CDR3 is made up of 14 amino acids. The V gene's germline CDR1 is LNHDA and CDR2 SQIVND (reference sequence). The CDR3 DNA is TGTGCCAGTAGTAAGGGGACTTACACCGGGGAGCTGTTTTTT. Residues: CASSKGTYTGELFF.